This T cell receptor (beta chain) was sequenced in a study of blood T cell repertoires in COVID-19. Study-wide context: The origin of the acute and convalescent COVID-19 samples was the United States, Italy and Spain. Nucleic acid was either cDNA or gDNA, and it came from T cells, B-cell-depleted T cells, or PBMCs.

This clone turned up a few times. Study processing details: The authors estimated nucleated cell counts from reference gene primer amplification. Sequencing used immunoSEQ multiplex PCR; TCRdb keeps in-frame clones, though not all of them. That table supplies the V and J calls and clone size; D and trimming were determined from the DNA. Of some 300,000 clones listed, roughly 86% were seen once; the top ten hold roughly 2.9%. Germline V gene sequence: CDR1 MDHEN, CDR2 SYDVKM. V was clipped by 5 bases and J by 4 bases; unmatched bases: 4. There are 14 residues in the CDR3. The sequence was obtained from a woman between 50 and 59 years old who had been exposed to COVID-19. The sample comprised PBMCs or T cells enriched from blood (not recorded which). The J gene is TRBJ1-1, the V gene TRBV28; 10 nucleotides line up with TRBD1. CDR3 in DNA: TGTGCCAGCAGTCTAGACAGGGGGCGCACTGAAGCTTTCTTT. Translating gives CASSLDRGRTEAFF.